These 24 T cell receptor beta chains were sequenced from one sample in a study of beta chain features in type 1 diabetes listed by TCRdb under 2018. Receptor libraries were prepared by the immunoSEQ multiplex PCR assay. The entire isolated RNA was reverse transcribed using the High Capacity cDNA Reverse Transcription Kit, and thus expressed TCRB transcripts were sequenced. In TCRdb, the immuneACCESS table is reduced to in-frame sequences with V and J assigned. These tables do not hold every clone; where another copy was compared, an unresolved V gene accounts for under half, and the others remain unexplained. The sample contains about 45,000 clones, about 51% of them found a single time. Together, the top ten hold roughly 2% of the sample. The sequencing sample was made of Tregs from blood. The sample's cell subset or site label, decoded: regulatory CD4+ T cells. The receptors shown here come from a woman in her late teens or twenties in good health.

This chain joins TRBV7-2 and TRBJ2-3; tentatively, D is TRBD1 (6 bases). The length of the CDR3 is 15 residues. Trimming left V 5 bases short and J 0 bases short, with 12 bases between. Germline CDR1 SGHTA, CDR2 FQGNSA. CDR3 bases: TGTGCCAGCAGCGGCAGGGGATCTAGCACAGATACGCAGTATTTT. Translation gives CASSGRGSSTDTQYF.

V is TRBV7-8 and J is TRBJ1-1; 9 bases line up with TRBD1. CDR1 and CDR2 from the germline V gene are SGHVS and FQNEAQ. J gave up 3 bases and V 2 bases, and 4 bases lay outside the gene matches. The CDR3 is made up of 15 amino acids. The DNA for the CDR3 is TGTGCCAGCAGCTTATTACAGGGGGCTGACACTGAAGCTTTCTTT. Amino acids: CASSLLQGADTEAFF.

The chain carries TRBV6-6 and TRBJ2-2, with D maybe TRBD1 (5 bases). The V end lost 0 bases, the J end lost 3 bases, and 11 bases lay between the germline ends. Germline V gene data show CDR1 as MNHNY and CDR2 as SVGAGI (reference sequence). CDR3 length equals 16 residues. CDR3 loop: CASSYSRALDTGELFF. The CDR3, as DNA: TGTGCCAGCAGTTACTCCAGGGCACTGGACACCGGGGAGCTGTTTTTT.

This clone was recorded a few times. The chain uses TRBV9 and TRBJ2-1; no clear D gene. The V end lost 0 bases, the J end lost 4 bases, and 11 bases lay between the germline ends. This CDR3 contains 15 residues. Germline loops: CDR1 SGDLS, CDR2 YYNGEE. CDR3 residues: CASSVGVARYNEQFF. The CDR3 coding sequence is TGTGCCAGCAGCGTAGGGGTAGCCCGATACAATGAGCAGTTCTTC. Full variable domain (outside the CDR3, taken from reference TRBV9 and TRBJ2-1): DSGVTQTPKHLITATGQRVTLRCSPRSGDLSVYWYQQSLDQGLQFLIQYYNGEERAKGNILERFSAQQFPDLHSELNLSSLELGDSALYFCASSVGVARYNEQFFGPGTRLTVL.

The chain has TRBV7-3 and TRBJ2-4; 9 bases match TRBD1. The CDR3 length is 14 residues. V dropped 4 bases and J dropped 5; count of bases not matched to a gene: 3. CDR1 and CDR2 from the germline V gene are SGHTA and FQGTGA. In DNA form, the CDR3 reads TGTGCCAGCAGCTCCGACAGGGGGGAAAACATTCAGTACTTC. Its protein is CASSSDRGENIQYF.

This chain connects TRBV5-1 to TRBJ1-2; 8 bases map to TRBD1. Germline CDR1 and CDR2: SGHRS and YFSETQ. CDR3 length equals 16 residues. V was clipped by 4 bases and J by 0 bases; unmatched bases: 8. CDR3 in DNA: TGCGCCAGCAGCCTATGGTCGACAGGGGCTAACTATGGCTACACCTTC. It encodes CASSLWSTGANYGYTF.

This clone was seen a single time. The rearrangement joins TRBV18 to TRBJ2-7; D not resolved. V was cut by 0 bases and J by 0 bases, with 6 bases left in between. In germline, CDR1 is KGHSH, CDR2 LQKENI. This CDR3 region has 14 residues. CDR3 sequence reads: CASSPPASSYEQYF. The DNA of the CDR3 is TGTGCCAGCTCACCACCGGCAAGCTCCTACGAGCAGTACTTC.

This clone was counted between two and nine times. As DNA, the CDR3 is TGTGCCAGCGCGGGGCAGGGGGTTACGAATGGCTACACCTTC. Residues: CASAGQGVTNGYTF. J is TRBJ1-2 and V is TRBV28; the match to TRBD1 covers 7 bases. In germline, CDR1 is MDHEN, CDR2 SYDVKM. CDR3 length equals 14 residues. The V and J ends lost 8 bases and 6 bases, in that order; junction bases with no gene match: 12.

J is TRBJ2-5 and V is TRBV11-2, with TRBD2 matching 10 bases. The CDR3 runs 14 residues. The V gene end was trimmed by 3 bases and the J gene end by 9 bases; junction bases not matched to a gene: 7. Per germline, CDR1 SGHAT and CDR2 FQNNGV. The CDR3 protein is CASSFPAGGPAQYF. The CDR3 nucleotides read TGTGCCAGCAGCTTCCCAGCGGGAGGGCCGGCCCAGTACTTC.

This clone was picked up one time. The chain links TRBV25-1 to TRBJ2-4; D gene unclear. The V and J ends lost 4 bases and 0 bases respectively, with 10 bases between them. Germline V gene lookup returns CDR1 MGHDK and CDR2 SYGVNS. The CDR3 covers 15 residues. The CDR3 DNA reads as TGTGCCAGCAGTGTACAGACGCTAGCCAAAAACATTCAGTACTTC. It codes for CASSVQTLAKNIQYF.

This clone was seen only a few times. The chain has TRBV7-7 and TRBJ2-2; D is ambiguous. The CDR3 runs 14 residues. Per the germline V gene, CDR1 is SSHAT and CDR2 is FNYEAQ (reference sequence). V shed 1 base and J shed 4 bases, with 7 bases lying between them. Here the CDR3 DNA reads TGTGCCAGCAGCTTAGATAGGAGCACCGGGGAGCTGTTTTTT. It translates to CASSLDRSTGELFF.

As regards this clone: Mismatch with germline at one junction end may stem from a read error. The CDR3 DNA is TGTGCCAGCAGGGAAGGACAGGGGGCGGCTCAGCCCCAGCATTTT. It specifies CASREGQGAAQPQHF. The V call is TRBV2, the J call TRBJ1-5; TRBD1 aligns across 11 bases. Germline V lookup: CDR1 SNHLY, CDR2 FYNNEI. The CDR3 covers 15 residues.

The chain couples TRBV10-1 to TRBJ2-1; TRBD2 matches at 10 bases. With 3 bases clipped from V and 5 bases from J, the junction kept 13 bases outside the gene matches. Looked up from germline, CDR1 is WNHNN and CDR2 is SYGVQD (reference sequence). The CDR3 extends over 18 amino acids. The DNA of the CDR3 is TGCGCCAGCAGTGAAACCGGAACTAGCGGGAAAGCTAACAATGAGCAGTTCTTC. Protein product: CASSETGTSGKANNEQFF.

This clone turned up a few times. The chain combines TRBV6-5 with TRBJ1-5; D is ambiguous. The ends were cut back, 2 bases at V and 3 bases at J, with 8 bases in the middle. This CDR3 is built from 14 residues. Germline V gene data show CDR1 as MNHEY and CDR2 as SVGAGI. The chain's CDR3 is CASSYRQDNQPQHF. The DNA for the CDR3 is TGTGCCAGCAGTTACAGGCAGGACAATCAGCCCCAGCATTTT.

V is TRBV19 and J is TRBJ1-1; D is undetermined. Germline lookup yields CDR1 LNHDA and CDR2 SQIVND (reference sequence). Trimming took 7 bases from V and 4 from J, leaving 13 bases between them. This CDR3 is built from 13 residues. The CDR3 here is CASTPVYSTEAFF. The CDR3 region has the DNA TGTGCCAGTACCCCCGTGTACAGCACTGAAGCTTTCTTT.

In DNA form, the CDR3 reads TGTGCCACCAGCAGAGGGAGGGGACTTCCCCCCTACGAGCAGTACTTC. It codes for CATSRGRGLPPYEQYF. V and J are TRBV15 and TRBJ2-7; TRBD2 is a possible D gene (6 bases). Per germline, CDR1 LNHNV and CDR2 YYDKDF (reference sequence). V lost 1 base and J lost 2, with 15 bases in between. The CDR3 length is 16 residues.

This clone was seen a few times. The chain joins TRBV6-6 to TRBJ2-7, with 8 bases fitting TRBD1. The trim removed 5 bases at V and 3 bases at J, leaving 12 bases unmatched. Germline V gives CDR1 MNHNY, CDR2 SVGAGI (reference sequence). This CDR3 has 16 amino acids. CDR3 nucleotide sequence: TGTGCCAGCAGTGCACACAGGGGGTTGAGCGGCTACGAGCAGTACTTC. This sequence encodes CASSAHRGLSGYEQYF.

This clone occurred once. V is TRBV7-9 and J is TRBJ2-7; TRBD1 agrees at 9 bases. V was pared by 5 bases and J by 4 bases, with 6 bases of the junction left unmatched. Germline CDR1 reads SEHNR; CDR2 reads FQNEAQ (reference sequence). This CDR3 is 14 amino acids long. In nucleotides, the CDR3 is TGTGCCAGCAGCCTGGGACAGGGTATATACGAGCAGTACTTC. Its translation is CASSLGQGIYEQYF.

This sequence joins TRBV7-6 and TRBJ1-1; the D is unclear. Trimming left V 1 base short and J 1 base short, with 7 bases between. The germline CDR1 and CDR2 sequences are SGHVS and FNYEAQ. The CDR3 runs 14 residues. CDR3 in DNA: TGTGCCAGCAGCTTAGAAAACAGGAACACTGAAGCTTTCTTT. It is translated as CASSLENRNTEAFF.

The chain links TRBV6-5 to TRBJ2-5, with 8 nucleotides matching TRBD1. Germline CDR1 and CDR2: MNHEY and SVGAGI. The CDR3 has 14 amino acids. With V trimmed by 5 bases and J by 5 bases, 7 bases remained unmatched. CDR3 bases: TGTGCCAGCAGTGTACAGGGGGTAGGGGAGACCCAGTACTTC. Translation gives CASSVQGVGETQYF.

The chain carries TRBV5-5 and TRBJ2-1; 7 bases line up with TRBD2. CDR3 length equals 15 residues. V was clipped by 6 bases and J by 4 bases; unmatched bases: 10. Germline CDR1 reads SGHKS; CDR2 reads YYEKEE (reference sequence). The CDR3: CASTRWGGGYNEQFF. The CDR3 DNA sequence: TGTGCCAGCACCAGATGGGGGGGAGGTTACAATGAGCAGTTCTTC.

This clone turned up a few times. The J gene is TRBJ1-2, the V gene TRBV7-3; D gene uncertain. The CDR3 is 13 amino acids. V was cut by 2 bases and J by 3 bases, with 7 bases left in between. Per germline, CDR1 SGHTA and CDR2 FQGTGA. The CDR3 nucleotides are TGTGCCAGCAGCTTAGGAGGATACTATGGCTACACCTTC. It is translated as CASSLGGYYGYTF.

The chain joins TRBV7-2 to TRBJ2-1; TRBD2 matches at 10 bases. The CDR3 extends over 16 amino acids. V gave up 4 bases and J gave up 2 bases; unmatched junction bases: 5. The germline gives CDR1 SGHTA, CDR2 FQGNSA. The chain's CDR3 is CASSYQAGGTYNEQFF. The CDR3 DNA reads as TGTGCCAGCAGCTACCAAGCGGGAGGGACCTACAATGAGCAGTTCTTC.

The chain recombines TRBV11-2 with TRBJ2-5; D may be TRBD2 (6 bases). V gave up 1 base and J gave up 5 bases, with 8 bases separating them. Germline assignment: CDR1 SGHAT and CDR2 FQNNGV. This CDR3 comprises 13 residues. CDR3 loop: CASSLGGIETQYF. CDR3 bases: TGTGCCAGCAGCTTAGGCGGGATCGAGACCCAGTACTTC.